The 12 T cell receptor beta chains presented below share a single source sample, sequenced in a study of T cells in Graves' hyperthyroidism and ophthalmopathy. RNA transcripts yielded amplified TCR beta CDR3 regions. The TCR CDR3 was amplified in a first-round RT-PCR using the HTBI primer set. Each CDR3 protein gets one entry after TCRdb re-called the multiplex PCR reads with MiXCR. Of about 360,000 distinct CDR3 sequences detected, roughly 13% appear once; the ten largest clones hold 9% to 9.5%. Sequenced input: blood. These receptors originate from a woman between 18 and 29 years old with Graves' hyperthyroidism.

This clonotype was picked up a small number of times. CDR3 sequence (DNA): TGTGCCACCAGCAGAGATGTAGGGACCGGAAACACCATATATTTT. Translation: CATSRDVGTGNTIYF. The chain uses TRBV15 and TRBJ1-3; TRBD1 is a possible D gene (5 bases). V was clipped by 0 bases and J by 4 bases, with 10 bases between them. Germline-derived CDR1 and CDR2 are LNHNV and YYDKDF (reference sequence). The CDR3 sequence is 15 residues long.

This clonotype has only a few counts. The chain joins TRBV5-6 to TRBJ2-3, with 7 bases fitting TRBD2. Germline V gene sequence: CDR1 SGHDT, CDR2 YYEEEE. The CDR3 runs 13 residues. V lost 3 bases, J lost 5 bases, and 3 bases stayed unmatched. The DNA of the CDR3 is TGTGCCAGCAGCTCGGCGGGAGAAGATACGCAGTATTTT. Its translation is CASSSAGEDTQYF. The complete variable domain, with remaining parts taken from reference TRBV5-6 and TRBJ2-3, reads DAGVTQSPTHLIKTRGQQVTLRCSPKSGHDTVSWYQQALGQGPQFIFQYYEEEERQRGNFPDRFSGHQFPNYSSELNVNALLLGDSALYLCASSSAGEDTQYFGPGTRLTVL.

The CDR3 sequence: CASSSRTSGSFDEQYF. The DNA of the CDR3 is TGTGCCAGCAGTTCCCGGACTAGCGGGAGTTTCGACGAGCAGTACTTC. This chain uses TRBV6-1 with TRBJ2-7, with 13 bases matching TRBD2. V lost 5 bases, J lost 5 bases, and 9 bases stayed unmatched. Germline values: CDR1 MNHNS, CDR2 SASEGT. CDR3 length: 16 amino acids.

This clonotype was picked up many times. The chain carries TRBV5-1 and TRBJ2-2; 8 nucleotides align to TRBD1. This CDR3 has 17 residues. Germline V lookup: CDR1 SGHRS, CDR2 YFSETQ. Unmatched junction bases numbered 8, after V lost 3 bases and J lost 1 base. CDR3 bases: TGCGCCAGCAGCTCGGTTATCGGACAGGGGAACACCGGGGAGCTGTTTTTT. Protein product: CASSSVIGQGNTGELFF. Full variable domain (remainder filled in from reference TRBV5-1 and TRBJ2-2): KAGVTQTPRYLIKTRGQQVTLSCSPISGHRSVSWYQQTPGQGLQFLFEYFSETQRNKGNFPGRFSGRQFSNSRSEMNVSTLELGDSALYLCASSSVIGQGNTGELFFGEGSRLTVL.

The chain recombines TRBV28 with TRBJ1-5; perhaps TRBD1 as D (5 bases). This CDR3 comprises 14 residues. Trimming stripped 6 bases from V and 7 bases from J, with 16 bases between. Germline-derived CDR1 and CDR2 are MDHEN and SYDVKM. CDR3 amino acids: CASRAVRAAQPQHF. The CDR3 DNA follows: TGTGCCAGCAGAGCCGTCAGGGCGGCCCAGCCCCAGCATTTT. The variable domain in full, with the rest retrieved from reference TRBV28 and TRBJ1-5, is DVKVTQSSRYLVKRTGEKVFLECVQDMDHENMFWYRQDPGLGLRLIYFSYDVKMKEKGDIPEGYSVSREKKERFSLILESASTNQTSMYLCASRAVRAAQPQHFGDGTRLSIL.

This clonotype was recorded many times. This chain uses TRBV5-1 with TRBJ1-2; D remains ambiguous. The CDR3 covers 16 residues. Per the germline V gene, CDR1 is SGHRS and CDR2 is YFSETQ. V lost 4 bases to trimming and J lost 5 bases, with 21 bases between them. CDR3 loop: CASSPLPMRKTYGYTF. In DNA, the CDR3 is TGCGCCAGCAGCCCGTTACCCATGCGAAAGACATATGGCTACACCTTC.

This clonotype was seen at least ten times. The chain is built from TRBV18 and TRBJ2-7, with D tentatively TRBD2 (6 bases). The CDR3 is 15 amino acids. Germline V lookup: CDR1 KGHSH, CDR2 LQKENI. The V end lost 0 bases, the J end lost 5 bases, and 14 bases lay between the germline ends. Here the CDR3 DNA reads TGTGCCAGCTCACCACCGGGGGGACTCCCTAACGAGCAGTACTTC. Protein sequence: CASSPPGGLPNEQYF.

This clonotype has at least ten counts. This chain uses TRBV28 with TRBJ1-1; 7 bases are a match to TRBD1. The V gene end was trimmed by 5 bases and the J gene end by 8 bases; junction bases not matched to a gene: 5. This CDR3 contains 12 residues. Germline loops: CDR1 MDHEN, CDR2 SYDVKM. The CDR3 reads CASSLTGREAFF. The CDR3 DNA reads as TGTGCCAGCAGTCTGACAGGGCGGGAAGCTTTCTTT.

This clonotype was counted at least ten times. CDR3 in amino acids: CASSSPRRGQDYGYTF. In DNA, the CDR3 is TGTGCCAGCAGCTCCCCCCGCAGGGGGCAGGACTATGGCTACACCTTC. The chain joins TRBV7-9 to TRBJ1-2; 8 bases line up with TRBD1. The junction had 10 bases not matched to a gene; V was cut back by 4 bases and J by 3 bases. The CDR3 contains 16 residues. Germline CDR1 reads SEHNR; CDR2 reads FQNEAQ (reference sequence). The whole variable domain, remainder taken from reference TRBV7-9 and TRBJ1-2, is DTGVSQNPRHKITKRGQNVTFRCDPISEHNRLYWYRQTLGQGPEFLTYFQNEAQLEKSRLLSDRFSAERPKGSFSTLEIQRTEQGDSAMYLCASSSPRRGQDYGYTFGSGTRLTVV.

This clonotype was detected ten times or more. The V gene is TRBV5-1, the J gene TRBJ1-4; D not certain. The CDR3 covers 15 residues. V was clipped by 0 bases and J by 7 bases, with 13 bases between them. Germline assignment: CDR1 SGHRS and CDR2 YFSETQ. CDR3 sequence: CASSLAEGVGEKLFF. The CDR3 nucleotides read TGCGCCAGCAGCTTGGCAGAGGGAGTTGGTGAAAAACTGTTTTTT.

This clonotype was detected only a few times. The V call is TRBV18, the J call TRBJ2-7; 10 bases fit TRBD1. The germline V gene encodes CDR1 KGHSH and CDR2 LQKENI. The length of the CDR3 is 14 residues. V lost 3 bases and J lost 5; bases outside the gene matches: 4. The CDR3 bases are TGTGCCAGCTCACCGGAGGACAGGGGGAACGAGCAGTACTTC. It is translated as CASSPEDRGNEQYF.

This clonotype was counted a few times. The chain is built from TRBV19 and TRBJ2-7; no clear D. V was pared by 10 bases and J by 0 bases, with 13 bases between. Germline V CDR1 and CDR2: LNHDA, SQIVND (reference sequence). The CDR3 is made up of 13 amino acids. The DNA of the CDR3 is TGTGCCACTGCCTCGGGCAGCTCCTACGAGCAGTACTTC. This gives the protein CATASGSSYEQYF.